This TCR beta chain is from a study of blood T cell repertoires in COVID-19. The wider study: Whether acute or convalescent, the COVID-19 samples came from the United States, Italy and Spain. In each case, the material was cDNA or gDNA derived from T cells, B-cell-depleted T cells, or PBMCs.

Per the authors' pipeline: Nucleated cell counts were estimated from reference gene primer amplification. Assay: immunoSEQ multiplex PCR; the TCRdb copy retains only in-frame clones and omits some. V, J and clone size derive from that table, while D and trimming were established from the DNA sequence. The profile shows some 100,000 clones, 70% to 90% of them singletons. Germline V CDR1 and CDR2: SNHLY, FYNNEI. Trimming at V came to 7 bases and at J to 13 bases, leaving 11 bases not matched to a gene. This CDR3 contains 12 residues. The chain uses TRBV2 and TRBJ1-2; 8 bases align to TRBD1. This receptor was obtained from a woman aged 70-85 years with active or convalescent COVID-19. The material sequenced was peripheral blood. The CDR3, as DNA: TGTGCCAGCATCAGTGACAGGGGAAGGAGCACCTTC. Its translation: CASISDRGRSTF. Drawing the rest from reference TRBV2 and TRBJ1-2, the complete variable domain is EPEVTQTPSHQVTQMGQEVILRCVPISNHLYFYWYRQILGQKVEFLVSFYNNEISEKSEIFDDQFSVERPDGSNFTLKIRSTKLEDSAMYFCASISDRGRSTFGSGTRLTVV.